These 11 T cell receptor beta chains originate from one sample sequenced in a study of response to subunit inactivated influenza vaccine. TCRdb processed the RT-PCR reads anew with MiXCR; each CDR3 protein has one entry. Here the sample spans roughly 760,000 distinct CDR3 sequences, 21% being singletons. The specimen comprised PBMCs from blood, sampled more than 4 days after vaccination. These receptors were collected from a man aged 50 to 59 who received an inactivated influenza vaccine.

This clonotype was detected only a few times. The chain joins TRBV10-3 to TRBJ2-7; 8 nucleotides align to TRBD1. The CDR3 is 14 amino acids. Germline V gene sequence: CDR1 ENHRY, CDR2 SYGVKD. V lost 7 bases to trimming and J lost 3 bases; unmatched junction nucleotides: 8. The DNA for the CDR3 is TGTGCCATCAAACCCGGACAGGGCTTCTACGAGCAGTACTTC. Translation gives CAIKPGQGFYEQYF.

This clonotype was detected a few times. The chain uses TRBV7-2 and TRBJ1-4; no definite D call. This CDR3 contains 15 residues. The germline gives CDR1 SGHTA, CDR2 FQGNSA. V shed 3 bases and J shed 0 bases, with 8 bases lying between them. The CDR3 protein is CASSLLVATNEKLFF. CDR3 DNA sequence: TGTGCCAGCAGCTTGTTGGTCGCAACTAATGAAAAACTGTTTTTT.

This clonotype was counted only a few times. J is TRBJ2-3 and V is TRBV7-9; 11 bases match TRBD2. The junction had 12 bases not matched to a gene; V was cut back by 5 bases and J by 8 bases. The CDR3 runs to 16 residues. The germline V gene has CDR1 SEHNR and CDR2 FQNEAQ (reference sequence). The DNA for the CDR3 is TGTGCCAGCAGCCCCCCGGGACTAGCGGTAATGGTTACGCAGTATTTT. This sequence encodes CASSPPGLAVMVTQYF.

This clonotype occurred many times. The chain joins TRBV5-1 to TRBJ2-3; D is possibly TRBD2 (5 bases). Germline V gene lookup returns CDR1 SGHRS and CDR2 YFSETQ. The CDR3 is 16 amino acids. With 0 bases removed from V and 0 bases from J, the gap between germline ends came to 11 bases. CDR3 amino acids: CASSLEGGRSTDTQYF. Written as DNA, the CDR3 is TGCGCCAGCAGCTTGGAAGGCGGGCGTAGCACAGATACGCAGTATTTT.

This clonotype turned up a few times. V gene TRBV20-1 combines with J gene TRBJ2-3; D uncertain. CDR3 length equals 9 residues. The V gene's germline CDR1 is DFQATT and CDR2 SNEGSKA (reference sequence). Deletions cut 6 bases from V and 7 bases from J, with 5 bases between. The CDR3 reads CSASNTQYF. Here the CDR3 DNA reads TGCAGTGCAAGCAATACGCAGTATTTT.

This sequence joins TRBV12-3 or TRBV12-4 and TRBJ1-5, with a possible D match to TRBD1 (6 bases). Trimming stripped 6 bases from V and 7 bases from J, with 13 bases between. The CDR3 extends over 13 amino acids. The CDR3 loop reads CASREGGKQPQHF. Here the CDR3 DNA reads TGTGCCAGCAGAGAAGGGGGGAAACAGCCCCAGCATTTT.

This clonotype was counted between two and nine times. The chain is built from TRBV14 and TRBJ1-1; D might be TRBD1 (6 bases). CDR1 and CDR2 (germline): SGHDN, FVKESK. The CDR3 has 14 residues. Trimming cost V 4 bases and J 11 bases, with 20 bases left between them. CDR3 coding DNA: TGTGCCAGCAGCCCGTCGGGTCAGGGGCTTAGGGCTTTCTTT. It specifies CASSPSGQGLRAFF.

This clonotype was counted between two and nine times. The chain carries TRBV4-1 and TRBJ2-1; possibly TRBD1 for D (6 bases). The germline V gene encodes CDR1 MGHRA and CDR2 YSYEKL. Deletions cut 0 bases from V and 2 bases from J, with 17 bases between. This CDR3 is 18 amino acids long. The chain's CDR3 is CASSQEPGTPTPYNEQFF. The CDR3, as DNA: TGCGCCAGCAGCCAAGAACCTGGGACACCTACTCCCTACAATGAGCAGTTCTTC.

The chain carries TRBV10-3 and TRBJ2-2; D is perhaps TRBD1 or TRBD2 (6 bases each). Trimming stripped 10 bases from V and 5 bases from J, with 14 bases between. CDR1 and CDR2 (germline): ENHRY, SYGVKD. The CDR3 totals 13 residues. The CDR3 region has the DNA TGTGCCACCTGGGGGCGGGGAACCGGGGAGCTGTTTTTT. It specifies CATWGRGTGELFF.

V is TRBV5-1 and J is TRBJ2-7; 7 bases are a match to TRBD1. With V trimmed by 0 bases and J by 5 bases, 8 bases remained unmatched. CDR3 length: 15 amino acids. Looked up from germline, CDR1 is SGHRS and CDR2 is YFSETQ. This CDR3 is CASSLVGQPMDEQYF. The CDR3 DNA is TGCGCCAGCAGCTTGGTGGGACAGCCTATGGACGAGCAGTACTTC.

This rearrangement joins TRBV28 to TRBJ2-1, with a possible D match to TRBD2 (5 bases). V dropped 2 bases and J dropped 4 bases, with 6 bases sitting between them. Germline loops: CDR1 MDHEN, CDR2 SYDVKM. The CDR3 spans 13 residues. The CDR3 DNA sequence: TGTGCCAGCAGTTTACGGGAATACAATGAGCAGTTCTTC. It yields the protein CASSLREYNEQFF.